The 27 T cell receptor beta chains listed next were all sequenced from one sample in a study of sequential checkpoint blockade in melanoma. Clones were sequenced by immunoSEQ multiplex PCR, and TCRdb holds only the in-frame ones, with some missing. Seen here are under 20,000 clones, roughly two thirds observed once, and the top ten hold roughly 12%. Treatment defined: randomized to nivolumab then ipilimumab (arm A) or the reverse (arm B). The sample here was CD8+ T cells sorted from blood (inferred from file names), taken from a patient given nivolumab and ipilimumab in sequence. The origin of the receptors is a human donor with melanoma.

CDR3 sequence reads: CASSAGQGANVLTF. CDR3 sequence (DNA): TGTGCCAGCAGTGCCGGACAGGGGGCCAACGTCCTGACTTTC. V and J are TRBV6-4 and TRBJ2-6, with a possible D match to TRBD1 (6 bases). The CDR3 is 14 amino acids. Trimming removed 4 bases from V and 4 bases from J, with 8 bases in between. Germline assignment: CDR1 MRHNA and CDR2 SNTAGT.

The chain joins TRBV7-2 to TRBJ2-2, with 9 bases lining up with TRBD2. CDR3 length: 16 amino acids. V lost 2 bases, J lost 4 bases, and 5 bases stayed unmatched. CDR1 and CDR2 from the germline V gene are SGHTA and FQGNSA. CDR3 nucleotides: TGTGCCAGCAGCTTATCGTCTAGCGGGGTCACCGGGGAGCTGTTTTTT. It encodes CASSLSSSGVTGELFF. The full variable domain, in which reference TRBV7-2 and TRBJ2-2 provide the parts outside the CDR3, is GAGVSQSPSNKVTEKGKDVELRCDPISGHTALYWYRQSLGQGLEFLIYFQGNSAPDKSGLPSDRFSAERTGGSVSTLTIQRTQQEDSAVYLCASSLSSSGVTGELFFGEGSRLTVL.

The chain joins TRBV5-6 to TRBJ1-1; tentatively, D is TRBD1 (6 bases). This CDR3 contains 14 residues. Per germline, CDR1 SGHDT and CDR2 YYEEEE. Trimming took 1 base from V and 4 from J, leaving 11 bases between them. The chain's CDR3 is CASSLSGVGTEAFF. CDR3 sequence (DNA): TGTGCCAGCAGCTTGTCAGGGGTGGGCACTGAAGCTTTCTTT.

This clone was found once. The chain's CDR3 is CASNGETGYNEQFF. The CDR3 coding sequence is TGTGCCAGCAATGGGGAGACAGGATACAATGAGCAGTTCTTC. The chain couples TRBV9 to TRBJ2-1; tentatively, D is TRBD1 (6 bases). V lost 6 bases to trimming and J lost 4 bases, with 14 bases between them. Germline loops: CDR1 SGDLS, CDR2 YYNGEE. The CDR3 totals 14 residues.

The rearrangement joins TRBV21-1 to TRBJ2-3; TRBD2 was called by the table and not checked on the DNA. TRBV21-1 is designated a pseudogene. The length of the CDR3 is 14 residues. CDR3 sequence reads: CASSRGTITDTQYF. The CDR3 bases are TGTGCCAGCAGCAGGGGGACTATCACAGATACGCAGTATTTT.

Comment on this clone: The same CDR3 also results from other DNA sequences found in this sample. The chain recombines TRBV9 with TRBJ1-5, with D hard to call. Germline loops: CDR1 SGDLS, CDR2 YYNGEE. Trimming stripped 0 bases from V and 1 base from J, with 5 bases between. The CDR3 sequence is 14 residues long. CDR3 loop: CASSVGGSNQPQHF. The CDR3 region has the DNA TGTGCCAGCAGCGTAGGCGGAAGCAATCAGCCCCAGCATTTT.

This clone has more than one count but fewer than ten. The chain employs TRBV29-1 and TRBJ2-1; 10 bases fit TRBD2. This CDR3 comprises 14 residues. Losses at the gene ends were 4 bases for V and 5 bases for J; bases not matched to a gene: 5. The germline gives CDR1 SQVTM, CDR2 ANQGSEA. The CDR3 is CSVVERGGHNEQFF. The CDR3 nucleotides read TGCAGCGTTGTAGAGCGGGGGGGTCACAATGAGCAGTTCTTC.

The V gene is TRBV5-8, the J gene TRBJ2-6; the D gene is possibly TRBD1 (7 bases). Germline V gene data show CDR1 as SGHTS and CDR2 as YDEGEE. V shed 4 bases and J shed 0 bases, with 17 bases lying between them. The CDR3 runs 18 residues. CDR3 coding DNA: TGTGCCAGCAGCCGCGGGGACAGTGCCTACTCTGGGGCCAACGTCCTGACTTTC. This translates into CASSRGDSAYSGANVLTF.

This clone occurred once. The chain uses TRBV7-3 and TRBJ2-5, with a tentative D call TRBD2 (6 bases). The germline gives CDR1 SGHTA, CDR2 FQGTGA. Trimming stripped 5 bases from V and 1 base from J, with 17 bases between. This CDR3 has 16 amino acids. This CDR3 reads CASSPWDGGPQETQYF. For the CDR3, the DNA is TGTGCCAGCAGCCCCTGGGACGGGGGACCCCAAGAGACCCAGTACTTC. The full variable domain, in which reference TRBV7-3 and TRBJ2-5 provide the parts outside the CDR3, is GAGVSQTPSNKVTEKGKYVELRCDPISGHTALYWYRQSLGQGPEFLIYFQGTGAADDSGLPNDRFFAVRPEGSVSTLKIQRTERGDSAVYLCASSPWDGGPQETQYFGPGTRLLVL.

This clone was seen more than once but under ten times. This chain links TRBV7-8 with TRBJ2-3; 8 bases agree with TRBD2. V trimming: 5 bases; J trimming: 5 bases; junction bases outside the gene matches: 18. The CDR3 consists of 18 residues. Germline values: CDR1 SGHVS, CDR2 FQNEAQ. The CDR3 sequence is CASSPTPPGRAEGDTQYF. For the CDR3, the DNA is TGTGCCAGCAGCCCGACCCCACCCGGGAGGGCCGAGGGAGATACGCAGTATTTT. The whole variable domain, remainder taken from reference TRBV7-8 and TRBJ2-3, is GAGVSQSPRYKVAKRGQDVALRCDPISGHVSLFWYQQALGQGPEFLTYFQNEAQLDKSGLPSDRFFAERPEGSVSTLKIQRTQQEDSAVYLCASSPTPPGRAEGDTQYFGPGTRLTVL.

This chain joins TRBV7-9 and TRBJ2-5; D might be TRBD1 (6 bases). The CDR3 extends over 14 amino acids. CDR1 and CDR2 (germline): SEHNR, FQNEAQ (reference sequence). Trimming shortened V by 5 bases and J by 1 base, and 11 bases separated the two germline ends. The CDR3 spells CASSPETGQETQYF. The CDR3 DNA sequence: TGTGCCAGCAGCCCAGAGACAGGCCAAGAGACCCAGTACTTC.

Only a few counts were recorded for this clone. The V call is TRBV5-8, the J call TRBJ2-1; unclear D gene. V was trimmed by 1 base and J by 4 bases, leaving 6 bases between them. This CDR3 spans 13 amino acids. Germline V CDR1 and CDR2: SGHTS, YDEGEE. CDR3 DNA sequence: TGTGCCAGCAGCTTGTCCACTTACAATGAGCAGTTCTTC. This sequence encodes CASSLSTYNEQFF.

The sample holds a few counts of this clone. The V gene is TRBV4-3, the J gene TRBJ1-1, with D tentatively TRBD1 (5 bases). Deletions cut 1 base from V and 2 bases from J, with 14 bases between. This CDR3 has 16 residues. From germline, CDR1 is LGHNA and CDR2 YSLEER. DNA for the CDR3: TGCGCCAGCAGCCAAGGGGGCTACAGCGCTAACACTGAAGCTTTCTTT. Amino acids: CASSQGGYSANTEAFF.

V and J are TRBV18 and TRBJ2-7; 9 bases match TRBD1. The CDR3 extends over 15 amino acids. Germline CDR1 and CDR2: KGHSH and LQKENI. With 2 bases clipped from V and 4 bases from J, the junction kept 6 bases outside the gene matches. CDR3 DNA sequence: TGTGCCAGCTCACCAGTCGGGACAGGGAAGTACGAGCAGTACTTC. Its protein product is CASSPVGTGKYEQYF.

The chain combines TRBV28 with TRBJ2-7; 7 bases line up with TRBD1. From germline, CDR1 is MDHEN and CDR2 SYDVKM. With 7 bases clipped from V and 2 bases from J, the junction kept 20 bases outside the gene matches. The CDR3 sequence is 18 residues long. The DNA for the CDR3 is TGTGCCAGCAATCCGACAACCTCAACAGGGGATCAGACCTACGAGCAGTACTTC. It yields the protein CASNPTTSTGDQTYEQYF.

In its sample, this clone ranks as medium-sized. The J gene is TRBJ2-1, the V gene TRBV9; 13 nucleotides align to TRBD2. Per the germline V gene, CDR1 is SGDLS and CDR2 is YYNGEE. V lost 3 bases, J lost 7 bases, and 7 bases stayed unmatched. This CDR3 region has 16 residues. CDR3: CASSGPRTSGSNEQFF. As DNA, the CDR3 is TGTGCCAGCAGCGGACCCAGGACTAGCGGGAGTAATGAGCAGTTCTTC.

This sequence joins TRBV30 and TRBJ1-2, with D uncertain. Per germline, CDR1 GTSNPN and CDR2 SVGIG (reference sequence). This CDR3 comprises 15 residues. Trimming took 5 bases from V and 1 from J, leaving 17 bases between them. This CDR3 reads CAWERGGSINYGYTF. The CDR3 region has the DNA TGTGCCTGGGAGAGAGGCGGGTCCATTAACTATGGCTACACCTTC.

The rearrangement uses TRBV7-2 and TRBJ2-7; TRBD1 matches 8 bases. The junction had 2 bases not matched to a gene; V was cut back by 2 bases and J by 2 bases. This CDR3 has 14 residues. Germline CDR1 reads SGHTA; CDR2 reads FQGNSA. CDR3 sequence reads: CASSLPTGAYEQYF. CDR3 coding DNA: TGTGCCAGCAGCTTACCGACAGGGGCCTACGAGCAGTACTTC.

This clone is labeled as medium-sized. CDR3 residues: CASSQLRENTEAFF. CDR3 bases: TGTGCCAGCAGCCAACTGCGGGAGAACACTGAAGCTTTCTTT. This chain joins TRBV13 and TRBJ1-1, with D hard to call. In germline, CDR1 is PRHDT, CDR2 FYEKMQ (reference sequence). The V end was cut by 5 bases, the J end by 1 base, with 11 bases between. The CDR3 totals 14 residues.

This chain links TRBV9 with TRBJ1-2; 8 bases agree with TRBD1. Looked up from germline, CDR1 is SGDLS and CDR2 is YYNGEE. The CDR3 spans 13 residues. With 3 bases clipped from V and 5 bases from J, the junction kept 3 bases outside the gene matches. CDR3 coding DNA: TGTGCCAGCAGCGAGACAGGGGAATATGGCTACACCTTC. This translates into CASSETGEYGYTF.

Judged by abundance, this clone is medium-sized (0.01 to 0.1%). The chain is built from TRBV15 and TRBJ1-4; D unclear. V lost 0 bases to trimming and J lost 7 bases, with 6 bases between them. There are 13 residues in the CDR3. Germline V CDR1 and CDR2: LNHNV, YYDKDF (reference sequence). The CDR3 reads CATSRDLVEKLFF. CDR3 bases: TGTGCCACCAGCAGAGATCTTGTTGAAAAACTGTTTTTT.

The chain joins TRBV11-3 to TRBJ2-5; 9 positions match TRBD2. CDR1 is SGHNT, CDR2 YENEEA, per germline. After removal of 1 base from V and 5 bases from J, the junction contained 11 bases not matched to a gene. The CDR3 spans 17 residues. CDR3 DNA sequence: TGTGCCAGCAGCTTAGCGAGGCGGGAGGGCCTCGGGGAGACCCAGTACTTC. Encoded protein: CASSLARREGLGETQYF.

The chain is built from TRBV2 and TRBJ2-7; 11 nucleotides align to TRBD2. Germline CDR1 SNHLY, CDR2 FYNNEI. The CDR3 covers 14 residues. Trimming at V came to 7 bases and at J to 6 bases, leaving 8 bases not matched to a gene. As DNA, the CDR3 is TGTGCCAGCATTACTAGCGGGGGTGGAAGCGAGCAGTACTTC. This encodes CASITSGGGSEQYF.

For the CDR3, the DNA is TGTGCCAGCTCACCAAGGGACAACCCCTACGAGCAGTACTTC. Protein sequence: CASSPRDNPYEQYF. The V call is TRBV18, the J call TRBJ2-7; tentatively, D is TRBD1 (6 bases). CDR1 and CDR2 from the germline V gene are KGHSH and LQKENI. CDR3 length: 14 residues. Trimming left V 2 bases short and J 2 bases short, with 10 bases between.

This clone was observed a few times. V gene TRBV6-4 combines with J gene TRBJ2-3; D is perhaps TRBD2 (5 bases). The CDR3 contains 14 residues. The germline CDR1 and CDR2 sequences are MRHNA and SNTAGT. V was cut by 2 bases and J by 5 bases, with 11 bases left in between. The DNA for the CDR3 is TGTGCCAGCAGTGACGGAGACGGGGTAGATACGCAGTATTTT. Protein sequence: CASSDGDGVDTQYF.

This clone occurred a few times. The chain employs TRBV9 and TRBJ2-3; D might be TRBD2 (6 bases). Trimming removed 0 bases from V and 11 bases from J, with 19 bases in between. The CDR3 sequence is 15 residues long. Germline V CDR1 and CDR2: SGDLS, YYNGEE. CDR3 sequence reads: CASSVAAGELEEQYF. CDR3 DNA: TGTGCCAGCAGCGTAGCAGCGGGCGAACTCGAGGAGCAGTATTTT.

CDR3 loop: CASSQGGNRYEQYF. The CDR3 coding sequence is TGCGCCAGCAGCCAAGGAGGGAATAGGTACGAGCAGTACTTC. The rearrangement joins TRBV4-1 to TRBJ2-7; D is perhaps TRBD2 (5 bases). Germline values: CDR1 MGHRA, CDR2 YSYEKL. Trimming took off 1 base at V and 4 bases at J, with 11 bases between the two ends. The CDR3 has 14 residues.